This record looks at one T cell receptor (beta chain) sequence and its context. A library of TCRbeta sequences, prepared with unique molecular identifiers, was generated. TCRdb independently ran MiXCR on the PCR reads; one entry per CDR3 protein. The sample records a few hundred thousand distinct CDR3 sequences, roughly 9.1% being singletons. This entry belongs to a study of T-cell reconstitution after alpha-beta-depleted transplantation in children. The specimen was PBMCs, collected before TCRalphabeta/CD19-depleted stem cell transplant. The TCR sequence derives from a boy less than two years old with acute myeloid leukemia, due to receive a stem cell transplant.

The CDR3, as DNA: TGTGCCAGTAGTATCACAGGGGTAGGCAATCAGCCCCAGCATTTT. As protein: CASSITGVGNQPQHF. The V gene is TRBV19, the J gene TRBJ1-5, with 7 bases that match TRBD1. The germline V gene has CDR1 LNHDA and CDR2 SQIVND (reference sequence). The junction had 4 bases not matched to a gene; V was cut back by 3 bases and J by 2 bases. This CDR3 has 15 residues.